The 13 T cell receptor beta chains below come from one sample, sequenced in a study of shared clonotypes between healthy human individuals (dated by TCRdb to 2019 to 2021). Library construction relied on the immunoSEQ multiplex PCR assay. TCRdb provides this immuneACCESS table in a form limited to in-frame rearrangements. Some clones are lacking; in checked studies, under half of them reflect an unresolved V gene, and why the rest are absent is not known. The table for this sample lists about 320,000 clones; around 86% of them were counted only once. In total, the top ten clones hold 16% of the sample. The sequenced sample was memory CD8+ T cells sorted from blood. The cell subset or site label, as the study defines it: CD45RO+ cells pooled with CCR7-negative TemRA cells. The receptor set was obtained from a man aged 18-30 years in good health.

This chain uses TRBV7-2 with TRBJ2-7, with 9 bases aligning to TRBD1. From germline, CDR1 is SGHTA and CDR2 FQGNSA. V lost 3 bases to trimming and J lost 3 bases; unmatched junction nucleotides: 9. CDR3 length: 16 amino acids. CDR3 nucleotides: TGTGCCAGCAGCTTGGGGACGGGGACAGGGTACTACGAGCAGTACTTC. Protein sequence: CASSLGTGTGYYEQYF.

The J gene is TRBJ1-1, the V gene TRBV5-1; 8 nucleotides line up with TRBD1. The CDR3 consists of 15 residues. V lost 0 bases to trimming and J lost 3 bases; unmatched junction nucleotides: 4. The germline V gene encodes CDR1 SGHRS and CDR2 YFSETQ. CDR3 in DNA: TGCGCCAGCAGCTTGGCCAGGGGGCCACACACTGAAGCTTTCTTT. Residues: CASSLARGPHTEAFF.

The rearrangement uses TRBV11-3 and TRBJ2-7; D is undetermined. Germline CDR1 is SGHNT and CDR2 is YENEEA. V was trimmed by 0 bases and J by 2 bases, leaving 5 bases between them. The CDR3 consists of 13 residues. The CDR3 spells CASSLDHTYEQYF. The CDR3 nucleotides are TGTGCCAGCAGCTTAGACCATACCTACGAGCAGTACTTC.

This rearrangement joins TRBV4-3 to TRBJ2-7; 7 bases line up with TRBD1. The CDR3 has 16 amino acids. Germline trimming cut 4 bases from V and 0 bases from J; bases unmatched to any gene: 9. The germline CDR1 and CDR2 sequences are LGHNA and YSLEER. The CDR3, as DNA: TGCGCCAGCAGCCTTTCCATGGGGACAGCCTCCTACGAGCAGTACTTC. The encoded protein is CASSLSMGTASYEQYF.

The chain has TRBV21-1 and TRBJ1-1. TRBV21-1 is flagged as a pseudogene. There are 13 residues in the CDR3. CDR3 sequence (DNA): TGTGCCAGCAGCAGCTCCGGGAACACTGAAGCTTTCTTT. Translated, it gives CASSSSGNTEAFF.

The chain uses TRBV11-1 and TRBJ2-3; D call uncertain. Germline CDR1 is SGHAT and CDR2 is FQDESV (reference sequence). The CDR3 contains 13 residues. V shed 0 bases and J shed 4 bases, with 5 bases lying between them. CDR3 sequence reads: CASSLASPDTQYF. The CDR3 DNA reads TGTGCCAGCAGCTTAGCCTCGCCAGATACGCAGTATTTT.

The chain is built from TRBV11-1 and TRBJ2-2; no reliable D call. The CDR3 consists of 17 residues. Deletions cut 2 bases from V and 4 bases from J, with 17 bases between. In germline, CDR1 is SGHAT, CDR2 FQDESV (reference sequence). CDR3 nucleotides: TGTGCCAGCAGCTTATCGGGTCCTTTTGGGGTCACCGGGGAGCTGTTTTTT. This translates into CASSLSGPFGVTGELFF.

The J gene is TRBJ2-3, the V gene TRBV5-6; D is possibly TRBD1 (5 bases). The CDR3 extends over 15 amino acids. From germline, CDR1 is SGHDT and CDR2 YYEEEE. The ends were cut back, 0 bases at V and 2 bases at J, with 10 bases in the middle. CDR3 loop: CASSLVQALTDTQYF. The CDR3 DNA follows: TGTGCCAGCAGCTTGGTACAGGCGCTCACAGATACGCAGTATTTT. The variable domain in full, with the rest retrieved from reference TRBV5-6 and TRBJ2-3, is DAGVTQSPTHLIKTRGQQVTLRCSPKSGHDTVSWYQQALGQGPQFIFQYYEEEERQRGNFPDRFSGHQFPNYSSELNVNALLLGDSALYLCASSLVQALTDTQYFGPGTRLTVL.

The J gene is TRBJ1-4, the V gene TRBV4-1; TRBD1 aligns across 9 bases. Germline lookup yields CDR1 MGHRA and CDR2 YSYEKL. The CDR3 consists of 16 residues. The V segment lost 8 bases and the J segment 7 bases; nucleotides outside the gene matches: 14. DNA of the CDR3: TGCGCCAGCCGCGGGGGACAGGGTACAGAGAGTGAAAAACTGTTTTTT. Amino acid sequence: CASRGGQGTESEKLFF.

The V and J genes are TRBV28 and TRBJ2-1; D remains ambiguous. The CDR3 runs 12 residues. Trimming cost V 7 bases and J 11 bases, with 15 bases left between them. Per the germline V gene, CDR1 is MDHEN and CDR2 is SYDVKM. The CDR3 reads CASTSGPVKQFF. DNA for the CDR3: TGTGCCAGCACTTCCGGACCAGTAAAGCAGTTCTTC.

The V and J genes are TRBV19 and TRBJ2-1; D tentatively fits TRBD1 or TRBD2 (5 bases each). The CDR3 covers 16 residues. Per the germline V gene, CDR1 is LNHDA and CDR2 is SQIVND (reference sequence). Trimming stripped 3 bases from V and 4 bases from J, with 16 bases between. CDR3 DNA sequence: TGTGCCAGTAGTATCTCGGCACTCGAGGGGTACAATGAGCAGTTCTTC. This encodes CASSISALEGYNEQFF.

In its sample, this clone was seen many times. The gene calls are TRBV19 and TRBJ2-7, with D hard to call. The CDR3 sequence is 15 residues long. V dropped 0 bases and J dropped 1 base, with 10 bases sitting between them. Looked up from germline, CDR1 is LNHDA and CDR2 is SQIVND (reference sequence). The CDR3 DNA follows: TGTGCCAGTAGTATAGATCTGGGCGAGTCCTACGAGCAGTACTTC. It specifies CASSIDLGESYEQYF.

This chain connects TRBV4-3 to TRBJ1-2, with TRBD1 identical over 7 bases. This CDR3 region has 17 residues. The germline V gene encodes CDR1 LGHNA and CDR2 YSLEER. Unmatched junction bases numbered 9, after V lost 1 base and J lost 1 base. CDR3 region: CASSQGGTAIYNYGYTF. CDR3 in DNA: TGCGCCAGCAGCCAAGGCGGGACAGCAATATATAACTATGGCTACACCTTC.